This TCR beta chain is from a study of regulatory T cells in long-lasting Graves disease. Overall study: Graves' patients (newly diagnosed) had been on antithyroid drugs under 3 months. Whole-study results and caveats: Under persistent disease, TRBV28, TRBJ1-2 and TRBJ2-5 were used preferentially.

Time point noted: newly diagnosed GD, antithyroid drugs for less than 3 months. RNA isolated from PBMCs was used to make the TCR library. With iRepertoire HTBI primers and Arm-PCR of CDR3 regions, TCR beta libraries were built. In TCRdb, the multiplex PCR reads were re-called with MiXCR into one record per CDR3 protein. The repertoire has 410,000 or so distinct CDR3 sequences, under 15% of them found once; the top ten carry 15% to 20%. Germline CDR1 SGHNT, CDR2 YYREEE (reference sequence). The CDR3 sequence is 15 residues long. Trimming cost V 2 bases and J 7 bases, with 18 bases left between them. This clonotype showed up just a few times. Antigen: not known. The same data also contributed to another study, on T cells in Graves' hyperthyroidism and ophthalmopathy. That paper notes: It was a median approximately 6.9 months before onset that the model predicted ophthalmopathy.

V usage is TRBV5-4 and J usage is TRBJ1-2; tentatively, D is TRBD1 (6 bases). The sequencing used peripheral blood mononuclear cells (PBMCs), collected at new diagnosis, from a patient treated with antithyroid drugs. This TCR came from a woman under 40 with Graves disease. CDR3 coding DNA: TGTGCCAGCAGCTTTCGTAGCACAGGGCACGGTGGCTACACCTTC. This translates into CASSFRSTGHGGYTF.